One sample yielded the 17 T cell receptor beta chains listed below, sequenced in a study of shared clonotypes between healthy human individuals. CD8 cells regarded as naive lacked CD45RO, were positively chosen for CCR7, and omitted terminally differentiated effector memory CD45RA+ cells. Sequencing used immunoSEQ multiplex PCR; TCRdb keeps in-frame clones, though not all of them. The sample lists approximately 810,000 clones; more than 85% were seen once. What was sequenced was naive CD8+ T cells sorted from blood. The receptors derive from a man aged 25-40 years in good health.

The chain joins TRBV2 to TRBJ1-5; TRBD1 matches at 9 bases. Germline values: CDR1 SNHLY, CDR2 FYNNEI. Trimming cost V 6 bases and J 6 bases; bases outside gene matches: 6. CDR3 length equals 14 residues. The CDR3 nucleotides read TGTGCCAGCAGCCCGACAGGGGGGCGTCAGCCCCAGCATTTT. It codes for CASSPTGGRQPQHF.

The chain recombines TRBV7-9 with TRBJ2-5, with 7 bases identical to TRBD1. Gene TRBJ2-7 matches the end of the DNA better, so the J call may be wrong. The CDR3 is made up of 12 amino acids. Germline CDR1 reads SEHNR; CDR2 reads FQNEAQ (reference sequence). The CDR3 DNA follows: TGTGCCAGCAGTCTAGACAGGGACGAGCAGTACTTC. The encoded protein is CASSLDRDEQYF.

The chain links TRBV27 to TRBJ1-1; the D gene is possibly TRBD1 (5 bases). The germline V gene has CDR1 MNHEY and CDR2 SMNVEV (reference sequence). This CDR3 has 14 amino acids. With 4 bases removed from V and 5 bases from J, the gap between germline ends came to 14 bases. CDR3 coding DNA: TGTGCCAGCAGTTCCACCGACAGCGGGACTGAAGCTTTCTTT. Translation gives CASSSTDSGTEAFF.

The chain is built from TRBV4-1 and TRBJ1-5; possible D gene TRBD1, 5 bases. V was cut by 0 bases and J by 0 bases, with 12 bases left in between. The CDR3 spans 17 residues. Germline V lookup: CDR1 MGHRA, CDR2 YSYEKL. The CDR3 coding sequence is TGCGCCAGCAGCCAAGAGGGGCAGCGATATAGCAATCAGCCCCAGCATTTT. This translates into CASSQEGQRYSNQPQHF.

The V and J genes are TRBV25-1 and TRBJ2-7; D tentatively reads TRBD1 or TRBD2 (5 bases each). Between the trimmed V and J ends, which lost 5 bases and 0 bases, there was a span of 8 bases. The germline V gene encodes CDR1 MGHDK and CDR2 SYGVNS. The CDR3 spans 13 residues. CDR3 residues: CASSPGTSYEQYF. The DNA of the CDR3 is TGTGCCAGCAGTCCCGGGACCTCCTACGAGCAGTACTTC.

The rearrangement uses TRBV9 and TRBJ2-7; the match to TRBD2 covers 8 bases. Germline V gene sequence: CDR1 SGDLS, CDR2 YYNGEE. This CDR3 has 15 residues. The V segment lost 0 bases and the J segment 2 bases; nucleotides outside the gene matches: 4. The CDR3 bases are TGTGCCAGCAGCGTAGGAACGGGAGGGCCCTACGAGCAGTACTTC. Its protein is CASSVGTGGPYEQYF. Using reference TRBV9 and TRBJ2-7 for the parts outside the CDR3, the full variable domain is DSGVTQTPKHLITATGQRVTLRCSPRSGDLSVYWYQQSLDQGLQFLIQYYNGEERAKGNILERFSAQQFPDLHSELNLSSLELGDSALYFCASSVGTGGPYEQYFGPGTRLTVT.

CDR3 in DNA: TGTGCCAGCAGCTTAGATAGGGAACCCTACGAGCAGTACTTC. It yields the protein CASSLDREPYEQYF. The chain carries TRBV11-2 and TRBJ2-7, with D unclear. Germline CDR1 reads SGHAT; CDR2 reads FQNNGV. This CDR3 is 14 amino acids long. V gave up 0 bases and J gave up 2 bases, with 8 bases separating them.

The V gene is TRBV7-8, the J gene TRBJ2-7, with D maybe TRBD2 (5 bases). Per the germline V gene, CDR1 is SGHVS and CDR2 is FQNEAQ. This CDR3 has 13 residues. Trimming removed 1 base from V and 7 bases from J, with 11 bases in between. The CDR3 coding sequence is TGTGCCAGCAGCTTAGGGCGGGTTGGTGAGCAGTACTTC. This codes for CASSLGRVGEQYF.

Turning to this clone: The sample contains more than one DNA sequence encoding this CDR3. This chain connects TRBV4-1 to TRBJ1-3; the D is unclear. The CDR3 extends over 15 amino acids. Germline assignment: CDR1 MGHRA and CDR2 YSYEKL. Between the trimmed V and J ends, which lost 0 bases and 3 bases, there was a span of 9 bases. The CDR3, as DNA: TGCGCCAGCAGCCAAGATCTGGGCAGTGGAAACACCATATATTTT. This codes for CASSQDLGSGNTIYF.

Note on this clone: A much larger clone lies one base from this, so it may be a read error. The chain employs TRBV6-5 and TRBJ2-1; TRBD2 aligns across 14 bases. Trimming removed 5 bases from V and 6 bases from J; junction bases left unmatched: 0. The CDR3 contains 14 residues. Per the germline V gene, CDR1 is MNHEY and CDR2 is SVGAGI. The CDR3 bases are TGTGCCAGCAGTGGGACTAGCGGGAGCAATGAGCAGTTCTTC. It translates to CASSGTSGSNEQFF.

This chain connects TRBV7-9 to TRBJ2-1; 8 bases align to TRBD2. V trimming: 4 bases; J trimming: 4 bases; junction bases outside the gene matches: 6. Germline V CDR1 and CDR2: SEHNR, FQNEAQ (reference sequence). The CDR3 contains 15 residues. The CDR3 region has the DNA TGTGCCAGCAGCTCACCGGGAGGGTGGTACAATGAGCAGTTCTTC. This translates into CASSSPGGWYNEQFF. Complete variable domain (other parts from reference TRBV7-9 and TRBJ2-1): DTGVSQNPRHKITKRGQNVTFRCDPISEHNRLYWYRQTLGQGPEFLTYFQNEAQLEKSRLLSDRFSAERPKGSFSTLEIQRTEQGDSAMYLCASSSPGGWYNEQFFGPGTRLTVL.

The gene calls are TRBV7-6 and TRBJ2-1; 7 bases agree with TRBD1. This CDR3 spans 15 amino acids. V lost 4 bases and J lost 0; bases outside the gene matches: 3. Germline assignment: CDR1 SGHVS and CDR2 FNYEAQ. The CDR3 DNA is TGTGCCAGCAGCTCTCGACAGGGCTCCTACAATGAGCAGTTCTTC. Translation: CASSSRQGSYNEQFF.

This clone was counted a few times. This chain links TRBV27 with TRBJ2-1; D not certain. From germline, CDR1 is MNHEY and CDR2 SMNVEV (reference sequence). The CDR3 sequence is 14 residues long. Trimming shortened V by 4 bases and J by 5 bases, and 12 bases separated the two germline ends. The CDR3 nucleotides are TGTGCCAGCAGTTCTTCTGGTCACAACAATGAGCAGTTCTTC. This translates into CASSSSGHNNEQFF.

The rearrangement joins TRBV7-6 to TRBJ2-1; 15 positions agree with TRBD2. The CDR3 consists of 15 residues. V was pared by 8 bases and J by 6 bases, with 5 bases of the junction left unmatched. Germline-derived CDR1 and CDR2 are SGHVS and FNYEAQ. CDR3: CASGLAGGWGNEQFF. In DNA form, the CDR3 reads TGTGCCAGCGGACTAGCGGGAGGGTGGGGCAATGAGCAGTTCTTC.

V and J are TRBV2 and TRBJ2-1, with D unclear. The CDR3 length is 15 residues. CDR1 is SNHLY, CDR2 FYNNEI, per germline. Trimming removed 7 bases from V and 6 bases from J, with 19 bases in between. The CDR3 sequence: CASTPPVGSGNEQFF. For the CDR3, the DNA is TGTGCCAGCACCCCGCCAGTGGGATCAGGCAATGAGCAGTTCTTC. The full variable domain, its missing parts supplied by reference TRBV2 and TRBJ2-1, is EPEVTQTPSHQVTQMGQEVILRCVPISNHLYFYWYRQILGQKVEFLVSFYNNEISEKSEIFDDQFSVERPDGSNFTLKIRSTKLEDSAMYFCASTPPVGSGNEQFFGPGTRLTVL.

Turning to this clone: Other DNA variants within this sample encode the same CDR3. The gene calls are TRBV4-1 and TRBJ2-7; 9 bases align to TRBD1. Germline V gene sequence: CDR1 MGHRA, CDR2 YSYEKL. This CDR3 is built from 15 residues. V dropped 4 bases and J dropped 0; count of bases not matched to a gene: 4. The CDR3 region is CASSPLGQGSYEQYF. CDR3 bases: TGCGCCAGCAGCCCCCTGGGACAGGGCTCCTACGAGCAGTACTTC.

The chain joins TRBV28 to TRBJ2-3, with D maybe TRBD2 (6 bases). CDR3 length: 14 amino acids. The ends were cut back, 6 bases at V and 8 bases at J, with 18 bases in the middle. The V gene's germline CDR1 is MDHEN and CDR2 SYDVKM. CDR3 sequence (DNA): TGTGCCAGCAGCGAGGACTACCGCCCGGGTACGCAGTATTTT. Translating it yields CASSEDYRPGTQYF.